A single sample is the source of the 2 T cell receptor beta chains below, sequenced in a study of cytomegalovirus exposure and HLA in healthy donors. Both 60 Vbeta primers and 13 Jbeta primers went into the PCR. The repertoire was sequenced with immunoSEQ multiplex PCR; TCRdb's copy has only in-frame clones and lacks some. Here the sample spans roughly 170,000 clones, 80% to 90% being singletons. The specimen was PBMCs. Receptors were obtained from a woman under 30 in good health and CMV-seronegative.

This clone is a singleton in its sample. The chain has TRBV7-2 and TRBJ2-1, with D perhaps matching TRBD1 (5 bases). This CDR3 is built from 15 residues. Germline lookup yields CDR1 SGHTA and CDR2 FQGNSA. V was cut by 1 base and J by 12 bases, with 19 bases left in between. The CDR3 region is CASSLELRASMGQFF. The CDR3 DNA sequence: TGTGCCAGCAGCTTAGAGCTCAGGGCCTCAATGGGGCAGTTCTTC.

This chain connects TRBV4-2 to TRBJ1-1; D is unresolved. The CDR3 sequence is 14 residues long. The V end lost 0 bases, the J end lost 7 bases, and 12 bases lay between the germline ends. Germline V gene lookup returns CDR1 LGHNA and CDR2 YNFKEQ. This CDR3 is CASSQDLRESEAFF. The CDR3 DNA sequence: TGTGCCAGCAGCCAAGATCTGAGAGAGAGTGAAGCTTTCTTT.